This entry lists 12 T cell receptor beta chains sequenced from one sample in a study of T-cell memory formation after mild COVID-19. One entry per CDR3 protein, called by TCRdb with MiXCR from the 5' RACE reads. The data hold around 400,000 distinct CDR3 sequences, with less than 25% observed a single time. Specimen: PBMCs or a T cell subset sorted from them (not recorded which). The source is an adult woman who had mild COVID-19 (a few samples of this study predate the infection). Cell type and time point are not known.

The chain couples TRBV2 to TRBJ2-6, with D tentatively TRBD1 (6 bases). CDR3 size: 19 residues. Per the germline V gene, CDR1 is SNHLY and CDR2 is FYNNEI. Trimming stripped 6 bases from V and 0 bases from J, with 21 bases between. In DNA, the CDR3 is TGTGCCAGCAGCGGTCCGTCAGGGGCGAGGACCTCTGGGGCCAACGTCCTGACTTTC. Its translation: CASSGPSGARTSGANVLTF.

This clonotype was found once. At one end the junction does not follow the germline gene, possibly because of a read error. The chain is built from TRBV3-1 and TRBJ2-5; no definite D call. Germline V gene lookup returns CDR1 LGHDT and CDR2 YNNKEL (reference sequence). This CDR3 is built from 14 residues. The CDR3 nucleotides are TGTGCCAGCAGCCAAGGATTACAGCAAGAGACCCGGTACTTC. This codes for CASSQGLQQETRYF.

The chain has TRBV5-1 and TRBJ2-2; D is undetermined. The CDR3 has 14 residues. V gave up 4 bases and J gave up 4 bases, with 11 bases separating them. Germline V gene data show CDR1 as SGHRS and CDR2 as YFSETQ. CDR3 loop: CASSVPGGTGELFF. Written as DNA, the CDR3 is TGCGCCAGCAGCGTCCCGGGCGGCACCGGGGAGCTGTTTTTT.

J is TRBJ2-7 and V is TRBV5-1; 9 bases are a match to TRBD1. The CDR3 consists of 16 residues. In germline, CDR1 is SGHRS, CDR2 YFSETQ. J was trimmed by 5 bases and V by 5 bases; bases with no gene match: 14. CDR3 amino acids: CASSRATGTGRDEQYF. The CDR3 DNA reads as TGCGCCAGCAGTCGGGCTACCGGGACAGGGAGGGACGAGCAGTACTTC.

CDR3 DNA sequence: TGCAGCGTTTCTACGACCTACGAGCAGTACTTC. Translation: CSVSTTYEQYF. The rearrangement links TRBV29-1 to TRBJ2-7; D is unclear. V was pared by 5 bases and J by 2 bases, with 7 bases between. The CDR3 has 11 residues. Germline values: CDR1 SQVTM, CDR2 ANQGSEA.

V usage is TRBV7-8 and J usage is TRBJ2-1; 11 bases are a match to TRBD2. The CDR3 length is 16 residues. Trimming at V came to 6 bases and at J to 8 bases, leaving 12 bases not matched to a gene. CDR1 SGHVS and CDR2 FQNEAQ come from the germline V gene. The CDR3 DNA sequence: TGTGCCAGCAGTAACCGATGGGGACTAGCGGCTCATGAGCAGTTCTTC. Its translation is CASSNRWGLAAHEQFF. The whole variable domain, filled in from reference TRBV7-8 and TRBJ2-1, reads GAGVSQSPRYKVAKRGQDVALRCDPISGHVSLFWYQQALGQGPEFLTYFQNEAQLDKSGLPSDRFFAERPEGSVSTLKIQRTQQEDSAVYLCASSNRWGLAAHEQFFGPGTRLTVL.

This sequence joins TRBV29-1 and TRBJ2-3; TRBD2 might be the D (5 bases). The CDR3 extends over 14 amino acids. Trimming removed 3 bases from V and 1 base from J, with 11 bases in between. Germline V gene lookup returns CDR1 SQVTM and CDR2 ANQGSEA. This chain's CDR3 is CSVEALGGTDTQYF. CDR3 sequence (DNA): TGCAGCGTTGAGGCCCTCGGGGGCACAGATACGCAGTATTTT.

The V call is TRBV25-1, the J call TRBJ2-1, with TRBD2 matching over 8 bases. Germline CDR1 and CDR2: MGHDK and SYGVNS. The CDR3 length is 15 residues. The V gene end was trimmed by 3 bases and the J gene end by 8 bases; junction bases not matched to a gene: 9. The CDR3 coding sequence is TGTGCCAGCAGTGATGGAGCGGGAGTACTCGATGAGCAGTTCTTC. Translating it yields CASSDGAGVLDEQFF.

This clonotype was recorded a few times. The V call is TRBV4-1, the J call TRBJ2-7; 7 bases are a match to TRBD2. The CDR3 is made up of 12 amino acids. Germline V lookup: CDR1 MGHRA, CDR2 YSYEKL. V lost 3 bases and J lost 4; bases outside the gene matches: 0. Here the CDR3 reads CASSQGGYEQYF. For the CDR3, the DNA is TGCGCCAGCAGCCAGGGGGGGTACGAGCAGTACTTC.

The rearrangement uses TRBV6-4 and TRBJ2-1; tentatively, D is TRBD2 (5 bases). Between the trimmed V and J ends, which lost 0 bases and 6 bases, there was a span of 6 bases. Germline loops: CDR1 MRHNA, CDR2 SNTAGT. This CDR3 contains 13 residues. The CDR3 DNA reads TGTGCCAGCAGTGACTCGACTACCAATGAGCAGTTCTTC. Translating it yields CASSDSTTNEQFF.

CDR3 residues: CARRGGVDTEAFF. CDR3 nucleotide sequence: TGTGCCAGAAGGGGTGGTGTGGACACTGAAGCTTTCTTT. This chain joins TRBV2 and TRBJ1-1; D might be TRBD1 (5 bases). V was trimmed by 9 bases and J by 3 bases, leaving 14 bases between them. Germline V gene lookup returns CDR1 SNHLY and CDR2 FYNNEI. This CDR3 has 13 residues.

This clonotype was seen a few times. The chain employs TRBV5-1 and TRBJ1-1; 10 nucleotides line up with TRBD1. The CDR3 has 15 residues. With 3 bases clipped from V and 1 base from J, the junction kept 3 bases outside the gene matches. Germline CDR1 is SGHRS and CDR2 is YFSETQ. The chain's CDR3 is CASSSRQGANTEAFF. In nucleotides, the CDR3 is TGCGCCAGCAGCTCGAGACAGGGGGCGAACACTGAAGCTTTCTTT.